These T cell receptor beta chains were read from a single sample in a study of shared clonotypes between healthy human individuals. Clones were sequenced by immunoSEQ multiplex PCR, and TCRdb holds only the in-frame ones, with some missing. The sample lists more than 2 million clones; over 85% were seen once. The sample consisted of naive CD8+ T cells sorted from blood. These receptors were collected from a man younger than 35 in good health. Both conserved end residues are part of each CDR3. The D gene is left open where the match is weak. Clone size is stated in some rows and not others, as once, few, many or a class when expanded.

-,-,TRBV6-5,CAGSYRSVGLQETQYF
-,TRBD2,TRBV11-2,CASSLDLGLASEQYF
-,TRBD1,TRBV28,CASRLPRQGLTDTQYF
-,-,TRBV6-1,CASSEYVILGTLGGYTF
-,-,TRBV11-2,CASSYGRSSGNTIYF
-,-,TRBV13,CASSLSPESGGDTQYF
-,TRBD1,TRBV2,CAINRGDGNTGELFF
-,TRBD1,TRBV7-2,CATDPGTGVTDTQYF
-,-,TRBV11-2,CASSLELYGYTF
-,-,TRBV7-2,CASSQTDATNEKLFF
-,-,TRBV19,CASSIGSHKYGYTF
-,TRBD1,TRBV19,CASSADRGHSYEQYF
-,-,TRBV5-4,CASSLMTGKAAFF
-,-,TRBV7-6,CASSLLPDNEQFF
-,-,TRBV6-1,CASSEPVAGVGVDGGYTF
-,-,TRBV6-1,CASSVGLGANVLTF
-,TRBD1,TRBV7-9,CASSRTGGRERENYEQYF
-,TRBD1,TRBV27,CASSPGTGGNEQFF
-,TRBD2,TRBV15,CATSKVAGGPDTQYF
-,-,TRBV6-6,CASSSFRRGRNEKLFF
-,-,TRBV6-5,CASKLGTYGEQFF
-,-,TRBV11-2,CASSLGASEAFF
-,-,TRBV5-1,CASSLGSGQLTGELFF
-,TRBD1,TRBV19,CASSIIGTGNNNEQFF
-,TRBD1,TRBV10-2,CASQLTGEGNQPQHF
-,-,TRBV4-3,CASSHFGREDADEQFF
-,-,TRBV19,CASSIPRRTAETQYF
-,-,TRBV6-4,CASSARVGHEQYF
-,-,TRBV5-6,CASSFREVGWTDTQYF
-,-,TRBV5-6,CASSFRPGVPDTQYF
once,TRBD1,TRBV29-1,CSVELITGLGQGGETQYF